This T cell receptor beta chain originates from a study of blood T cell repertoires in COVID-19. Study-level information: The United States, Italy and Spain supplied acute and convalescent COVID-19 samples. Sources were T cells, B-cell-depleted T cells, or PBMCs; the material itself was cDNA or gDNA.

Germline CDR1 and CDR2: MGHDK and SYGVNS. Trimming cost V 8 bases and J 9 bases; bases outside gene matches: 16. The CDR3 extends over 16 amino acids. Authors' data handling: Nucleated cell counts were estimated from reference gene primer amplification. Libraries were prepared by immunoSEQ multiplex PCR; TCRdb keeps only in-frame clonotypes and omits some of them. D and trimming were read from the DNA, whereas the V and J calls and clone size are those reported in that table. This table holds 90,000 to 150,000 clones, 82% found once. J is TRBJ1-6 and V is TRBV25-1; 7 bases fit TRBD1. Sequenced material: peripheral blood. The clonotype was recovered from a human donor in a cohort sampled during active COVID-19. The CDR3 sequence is CASQGQAVGGLSPLHF. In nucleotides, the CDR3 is TGTGCCAGCCAAGGACAGGCGGTAGGGGGACTTTCACCCCTCCACTTT.